What follows are 30 T cell receptor beta chains derived from one specimen sequenced in a study of shared T cell receptors in the human thymus. Assay: immunoSEQ multiplex PCR; the TCRdb copy retains only in-frame clones and omits some. The sample records 700,000 or so clones, 70% to 90% being singletons. This sample also appeared in a second study, on human thymus T cells.

The material sequenced was thymocytes. Receptor source: a girl less than two years old with a congenital heart defect.

In DNA form, the CDR3 reads TGCGCCAGCAGTGAGGATCCTGAACGGGATGAAAAACTGTTTTTT. Translation: CASSEDPERDEKLFF. The V call is TRBV10-2, the J call TRBJ1-4; no firm D call. CDR3 length: 15 amino acids. Trimming cost V 2 bases and J 6 bases, with 13 bases left between them. Germline CDR1 reads WSHSY; CDR2 reads SAAADI.

V usage is TRBV9 and J usage is TRBJ2-6, with 11 bases fitting TRBD1. The CDR3 has 22 amino acids. Germline V gives CDR1 SGDLS, CDR2 YYNGEE. The V and J ends lost 3 bases and 0 bases, in that order; junction bases with no gene match: 17. The chain's CDR3 is CASSGGQGAFYPLRSGANVLTF. In DNA, the CDR3 is TGTGCCAGCAGCGGCGGACAGGGGGCGTTTTATCCCCTCCGCTCTGGGGCCAACGTCCTGACTTTC.

The gene calls are TRBV9 and TRBJ2-1, with D perhaps TRBD2 (5 bases). Germline-derived CDR1 and CDR2 are SGDLS and YYNGEE. The CDR3 totals 15 residues. Trimming stripped 4 bases from V and 9 bases from J, with 20 bases between. The CDR3: CASSFLGDGVGEQFF. DNA of the CDR3: TGTGCCAGCAGCTTCCTAGGCGACGGGGTTGGTGAGCAGTTCTTC.

This chain uses TRBV25-1 with TRBJ1-1; the D gene is possibly TRBD1 (6 bases). There are 12 residues in the CDR3. Trimming stripped 4 bases from V and 5 bases from J, with 8 bases between. In germline, CDR1 is MGHDK, CDR2 SYGVNS. The CDR3 region is CASSGGRTEAFF. The CDR3 DNA reads as TGTGCCAGCAGTGGGGGGCGGACTGAAGCTTTCTTT. Complete variable domain (other parts from reference TRBV25-1 and TRBJ1-1): EADIYQTPRYLVIGTGKKITLECSQTMGHDKMYWYQQDPGMELHLIHYSYGVNSTEKGDLSSESTVSRIRTEHFPLTLESARPSHTSQYLCASSGGRTEAFFGQGTRLTVV.

This chain links TRBV5-6 with TRBJ2-1; 7 bases are a match to TRBD1. V shed 2 bases and J 5 bases; nucleotides not matched to a gene: 19. The germline CDR1 and CDR2 sequences are SGHDT and YYEEEE. This CDR3 has 19 residues. The CDR3 nucleotides are TGTGCCAGCAGCTTTCTGTTCCGGGACAGCCACCGAGCGGACAATGAGCAGTTCTTC. It specifies CASSFLFRDSHRADNEQFF.

The rearrangement links TRBV18 to TRBJ2-3; D is ambiguous. The germline V gene encodes CDR1 KGHSH and CDR2 LQKENI. The CDR3 spans 16 residues. The V gene lost 4 bases and the J gene lost 0 bases, with 14 bases spanning the gap. CDR3 in amino acids: CASSRRTRSSTDTQYF. For the CDR3, the DNA is TGTGCCAGCTCACGTCGTACAAGATCTAGCACAGATACGCAGTATTTT.

The chain joins TRBV14 to TRBJ2-3; TRBD1 is a possible D gene (7 bases). V was clipped by 4 bases and J by 0 bases, with 11 bases between them. The CDR3 length is 15 residues. Germline V gives CDR1 SGHDN, CDR2 FVKESK. The CDR3 DNA reads TGTGCCAGCAGCCGCGGGACAGCTAGCACAGATACGCAGTATTTT. Protein: CASSRGTASTDTQYF. Looking up the rest from reference TRBV14 and TRBJ2-3 gives the full variable domain: EAGVTQFPSHSVIEKGQTVTLRCDPISGHDNLYWYRRVMGKEIKFLLHFVKESKQDESGMPNNRFLAERTGGTYSTLKVQPAELEDSGVYFCASSRGTASTDTQYFGPGTRLTVL.

V usage is TRBV18 and J usage is TRBJ2-1; D is unclear. CDR1 and CDR2 from the germline V gene are KGHSH and LQKENI. V was shortened by 3 bases and J by 0 bases, with 18 bases between the two germline ends. The CDR3 has 18 residues. CDR3 sequence reads: CASSPHPAEAPSYNEQFF. The CDR3 nucleotides read TGTGCCAGCTCACCGCACCCTGCTGAGGCTCCCTCCTACAATGAGCAGTTCTTC.

V and J are TRBV29-1 and TRBJ2-7; 9 bases match TRBD1. V was clipped by 7 bases and J by 2 bases; unmatched bases: 6. CDR1 and CDR2 (germline): SQVTM, ANQGSEA. This CDR3 has 13 residues. The DNA for the CDR3 is TGCAGCGCCGCCGGGACAGGGCCCTACGAGCAGTACTTC. As protein: CSAAGTGPYEQYF.

V usage is TRBV12-5 and J usage is TRBJ1-2, with 7 bases identical to TRBD1. Trimming removed 2 bases from V and 8 bases from J; junction bases left unmatched: 14. The CDR3 is made up of 16 amino acids. CDR1 and CDR2 from the germline V gene are LGHNT and FRNRAP. The chain's CDR3 is CASGLSGGNGEDGYTF. The CDR3 DNA reads TGTGCTAGTGGTTTGTCAGGGGGAAACGGGGAGGACGGCTACACCTTC.

CDR3 loop: CASSEVPWGRGGAFF. In nucleotides, the CDR3 is TGTGCCAGCAGTGAAGTACCATGGGGGCGCGGAGGAGCTTTCTTT. The chain joins TRBV6-1 to TRBJ1-1; maybe TRBD1 (6 bases). Germline CDR1 and CDR2: MNHNS and SASEGT. The CDR3 has 15 residues. Deletions cut 1 base from V and 10 bases from J, with 19 bases between.

V usage is TRBV19 and J usage is TRBJ2-3; D not certain. The CDR3 sequence is 14 residues long. Deletions cut 4 bases from V and 4 bases from J, with 12 bases between. Germline loops: CDR1 LNHDA, CDR2 SQIVND (reference sequence). The CDR3 protein is CASSTQDLADTQYF. The CDR3 nucleotides are TGTGCCAGTAGTACCCAGGATTTGGCAGATACGCAGTATTTT.

The chain has TRBV7-4 and TRBJ1-1; D is perhaps TRBD1 (6 bases). The CDR3 runs to 16 residues. Germline V gene data show CDR1 as SGHVT and CDR2 as SQSDAQ. V shed 4 bases and J shed 3 bases, with 18 bases lying between them. DNA of the CDR3: TGTGCCAGCAGCTCCAAATTACAGGGTGCGGACACTGAAGCTTTCTTT. This gives the protein CASSSKLQGADTEAFF.

The V and J genes are TRBV5-8 and TRBJ1-2; D gene ambiguous. V dropped 1 base and J dropped 3 bases, with 16 bases sitting between them. Germline V gene sequence: CDR1 SGHTS, CDR2 YDEGEE. This CDR3 is 16 amino acids long. This CDR3 reads CASSLCCSGLYYGYTF. DNA for the CDR3: TGTGCCAGCAGCTTGTGTTGCTCTGGACTCTACTATGGCTACACCTTC. The full variable domain, completed using reference TRBV5-8 and TRBJ1-2, is EAGVTQSPTHLIKTRGQQATLRCSPISGHTSVYWYQQALGLGLQFLLWYDEGEERNRGNFPPRFSGRQFPNYSSELNVNALELEDSALYLCASSLCCSGLYYGYTFGSGTRLTVV.

The CDR3 DNA reads TGTGCCAGTAACACAGCGGACTATGGCTACACCTTC. This gives the protein CASNTADYGYTF. V usage is TRBV6-5 and J usage is TRBJ1-2; D gene unclear. V was cut by 9 bases and J by 3 bases, with 11 bases left in between. There are 12 residues in the CDR3. Germline V gene sequence: CDR1 MNHEY, CDR2 SVGAGI.

The rearrangement links TRBV5-6 to TRBJ1-5, with D maybe TRBD1 (5 bases). V lost 0 bases, J lost 4 bases, and 11 bases lay in between. The CDR3 totals 15 residues. The germline CDR1 and CDR2 sequences are SGHDT and YYEEEE. The CDR3 sequence: CASSLDGGGNQPQHF. CDR3 sequence (DNA): TGTGCCAGCAGCTTGGACGGGGGTGGAAATCAGCCCCAGCATTTT.

The chain employs TRBV19 and TRBJ2-1; 9 bases are a match to TRBD2. Germline CDR1 is LNHDA and CDR2 is SQIVND (reference sequence). The CDR3 contains 15 residues. Trimming at V came to 6 bases and at J to 2 bases, leaving 5 bases not matched to a gene. CDR3 DNA: TGTGCCAGTAGCCATACTAGCGGGCCCTACAATGAGCAGTTCTTC. As protein: CASSHTSGPYNEQFF. Full variable domain (missing parts from reference TRBV19 and TRBJ2-1): DGGITQSPKYLFRKEGQNVTLSCEQNLNHDAMYWYRQDPGQGLRLIYYSQIVNDFQKGDIAEGYSVSREKKESFPLTVTSAQKNPTAFYLCASSHTSGPYNEQFFGPGTRLTVL.

This chain joins TRBV7-6 and TRBJ2-1, with 10 nucleotides matching TRBD2. Germline CDR1 reads SGHVS; CDR2 reads FNYEAQ. The CDR3 spans 16 residues. V gave up 1 base and J gave up 8 bases; unmatched junction bases: 8. Here the CDR3 DNA reads TGTGCCAGCAGCTTAGTTAAGCGGGGGGGCCCCGATGAGCAGTTCTTC. Residues: CASSLVKRGGPDEQFF. The whole variable domain, remainder taken from reference TRBV7-6 and TRBJ2-1, is GAGVSQSPRYKVTKRGQDVALRCDPISGHVSLYWYRQALGQGPEFLTYFNYEAQQDKSGLPNDRFSAERPEGSISTLTIQRTEQRDSAMYRCASSLVKRGGPDEQFFGPGTRLTVL.

This clone has just a few counts. The V call is TRBV3-2, the J call TRBJ1-1. TRBV3-2 is a pseudogene segment. The CDR3 is 9 amino acids. Here the CDR3 reads CASRLEAFF. CDR3 bases: TGTGCCAGCCGTCTTGAAGCTTTCTTT.

V and J are TRBV5-1 and TRBJ1-4, with 8 bases fitting TRBD1. This CDR3 is 15 amino acids long. With V trimmed by 0 bases and J by 10 bases, 8 bases remained unmatched. Germline V lookup: CDR1 SGHRS, CDR2 YFSETQ. This CDR3 is CASSLGIRTGRKLFF. The CDR3 DNA reads TGCGCCAGCAGCTTGGGAATTCGGACAGGGAGAAAACTGTTTTTT.

This clone was counted a few times. CDR3 residues: CASSSRTSGGYQETQYF. The CDR3 nucleotides are TGTGCCAGCAGCTCCCGGACTAGCGGGGGGTACCAAGAGACCCAGTACTTC. The rearrangement links TRBV9 to TRBJ2-5; 14 bases align to TRBD2. The germline V gene has CDR1 SGDLS and CDR2 YYNGEE. CDR3 length: 17 amino acids. The V and J ends lost 4 bases and 0 bases, in that order; junction bases with no gene match: 5.

The rearrangement joins TRBV2 to TRBJ2-7; 8 positions match TRBD2. This CDR3 is 14 amino acids long. The germline V gene has CDR1 SNHLY and CDR2 FYNNEI. V was clipped by 8 bases and J by 3 bases; unmatched bases: 9. CDR3 sequence: CASDAIGTSYEQYF. In DNA, the CDR3 is TGTGCCAGCGACGCCATCGGGACTAGCTACGAGCAGTACTTC. Variable domain in full (rest from reference TRBV2 and TRBJ2-7): EPEVTQTPSHQVTQMGQEVILRCVPISNHLYFYWYRQILGQKVEFLVSFYNNEISEKSEIFDDQFSVERPDGSNFTLKIRSTKLEDSAMYFCASDAIGTSYEQYFGPGTRLTVT.

A few counts support this clone. The rearrangement joins TRBV7-8 to TRBJ2-3; a weak D match, TRBD1 (6 bases). V was pared by 0 bases and J by 2 bases, with 15 bases between. This CDR3 region has 17 residues. Germline V gene data show CDR1 as SGHVS and CDR2 as FQNEAQ. This CDR3 is CASSLASDSFLTDTQYF. The CDR3, as DNA: TGTGCCAGCAGCTTAGCCTCGGACAGTTTCCTCACAGATACGCAGTATTTT.

The chain joins TRBV9 to TRBJ2-3; 9 nucleotides agree with TRBD2. CDR3 size: 14 residues. V was clipped by 0 bases and J by 6 bases; unmatched bases: 2. CDR1 SGDLS and CDR2 YYNGEE come from the germline V gene. This CDR3 reads CASSVALAGDTQYF. CDR3 in DNA: TGTGCCAGCAGCGTAGCCCTAGCGGGGGATACGCAGTATTTT.

The genes are TRBV7-9 and TRBJ1-1; 11 nucleotides align to TRBD1. The CDR3 consists of 18 residues. The germline V gene encodes CDR1 SEHNR and CDR2 FQNEAQ (reference sequence). The ends lost 2 bases at V and 2 bases at J; junction bases unmatched: 10. The CDR3 spells CASSLRTGGQNTNTEAFF. In DNA, the CDR3 is TGTGCCAGCAGCTTAAGGACAGGGGGCCAAAATACCAACACTGAAGCTTTCTTT. Full variable domain (outside the CDR3, taken from reference TRBV7-9 and TRBJ1-1): DTGVSQNPRHKITKRGQNVTFRCDPISEHNRLYWYRQTLGQGPEFLTYFQNEAQLEKSRLLSDRFSAERPKGSFSTLEIQRTEQGDSAMYLCASSLRTGGQNTNTEAFFGQGTRLTVV.

This clone was seen more than once but under ten times. J is TRBJ2-1 and V is TRBV5-6; 11 bases line up with TRBD2. This CDR3 comprises 15 residues. V lost 4 bases and J lost 5; bases outside the gene matches: 5. Per the germline V gene, CDR1 is SGHDT and CDR2 is YYEEEE. CDR3 in amino acids: CASSPGLAENNEQFF. The CDR3 region has the DNA TGTGCCAGCAGCCCGGGACTAGCGGAGAACAATGAGCAGTTCTTC.

The chain couples TRBV15 to TRBJ2-3; no definite D call. The V gene lost 0 bases and the J gene lost 0 bases, with 16 bases spanning the gap. Germline assignment: CDR1 LNHNV and CDR2 YYDKDF (reference sequence). The CDR3 length is 18 residues. The CDR3 bases are TGTGCCACCAGCAGAGATCTTGGCCCAGGTCCTAGCACAGATACGCAGTATTTT. Translating it yields CATSRDLGPGPSTDTQYF. Full variable domain (outside the CDR3, taken from reference TRBV15 and TRBJ2-3): DAMVIQNPRYQVTQFGKPVTLSCSQTLNHNVMYWYQQKSSQAPKLLFHYYDKDFNNEADTPDNFQSRRPNTSFCFLDIRSPGLGDTAMYLCATSRDLGPGPSTDTQYFGPGTRLTVL.

This rearrangement joins TRBV19 to TRBJ1-5; 8 nucleotides align to TRBD1. Germline CDR1 LNHDA, CDR2 SQIVND (reference sequence). This CDR3 spans 16 amino acids. V lost 1 base and J lost 1; bases outside the gene matches: 3. CDR3 protein: CASSIADRGSNQPQHF. In DNA, the CDR3 is TGTGCCAGTAGTATAGCCGACAGGGGAAGCAATCAGCCCCAGCATTTT.

The V call is TRBV19, the J call TRBJ2-2; TRBD1 matches 7 bases. The junction had 8 bases not matched to a gene; V was cut back by 6 bases and J by 1 base. The V gene's germline CDR1 is LNHDA and CDR2 SQIVND (reference sequence). The CDR3 loop spans 16 amino acids. The CDR3 protein is CASRGGQVMNTGELFF. The DNA of the CDR3 is TGTGCCAGTAGGGGTGGACAGGTGATGAACACCGGGGAGCTGTTTTTT.

This clone was counted a single time. No conserved phenylalanine or tryptophan ends this CDR3, so it is likely a read error. V is TRBV6-5 and J is TRBJ1-2; 7 bases map to TRBD1. CDR1 is MNHEY and CDR2 is SVGAGI in the germline V gene. Trimming removed 0 bases from V and 5 bases from J; junction bases left unmatched: 0. The CDR3 has 13 amino acids. The CDR3 here is CASSYSTGYGYTL. The DNA of the CDR3 is TGTGCCAGCAGTTACTCGACAGGGTATGGCTACACCCTC.